The entry below describes one TCR beta chain. The protocol was immunoSEQ multiplex PCR, while the TCRdb copy is restricted to in-frame clones and leaves out a portion. The sample carries 55,000 to 75,000 clones, over 85% recorded once. This entry comes from a study of blood T cell repertoires in COVID-19. Study-level information: Spain, Italy and the United States supplied samples that represented acute and convalescent COVID-19.

Germline V gives CDR1 MNHEY, CDR2 SVGAGI. CDR3 length equals 15 residues. V was pared by 1 base and J by 7 bases, with 7 bases of the junction left unmatched. This TCR was recovered from a man in his sixties with acute or convalescent COVID-19. The rearrangement links TRBV6-5 to TRBJ2-7; 10 nucleotides agree with TRBD1. The specimen was peripheral blood. The CDR3 bases are TGTGCCAGCAGTTACTTTGGGACAGGGGACTGGGAGCAGTACTTC. Translation gives CASSYFGTGDWEQYF.